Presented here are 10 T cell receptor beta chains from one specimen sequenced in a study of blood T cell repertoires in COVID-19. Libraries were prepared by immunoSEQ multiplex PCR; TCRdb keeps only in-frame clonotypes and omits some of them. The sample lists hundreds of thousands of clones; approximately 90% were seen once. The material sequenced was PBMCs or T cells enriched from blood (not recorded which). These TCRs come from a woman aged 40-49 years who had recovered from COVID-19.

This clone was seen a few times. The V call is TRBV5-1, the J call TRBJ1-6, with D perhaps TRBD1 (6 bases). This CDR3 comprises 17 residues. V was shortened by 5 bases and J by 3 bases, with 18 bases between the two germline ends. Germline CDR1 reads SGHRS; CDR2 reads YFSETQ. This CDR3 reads CASSPGGQTVYNSPLHF. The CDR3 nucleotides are TGCGCCAGCAGTCCGGGGGGCCAGACAGTCTATAATTCACCCCTCCACTTT.

Here the CDR3 DNA reads TGCGCCAGCAGCCTCGAAGTTTACTCGAACACTGAAGCTTTCTTT. Translation: CASSLEVYSNTEAFF. V gene TRBV4-1 combines with J gene TRBJ1-1, with unresolved D. CDR1 and CDR2 from the germline V gene are MGHRA and YSYEKL. With 4 bases removed from V and 1 base from J, the gap between germline ends came to 13 bases. This CDR3 comprises 15 residues.

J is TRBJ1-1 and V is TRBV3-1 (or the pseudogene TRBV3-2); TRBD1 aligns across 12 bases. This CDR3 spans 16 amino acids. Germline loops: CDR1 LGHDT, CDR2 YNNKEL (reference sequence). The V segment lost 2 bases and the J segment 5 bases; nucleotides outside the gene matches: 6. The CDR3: CASSQTGQGARTEAFF. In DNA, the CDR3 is TGTGCCAGCAGCCAAACGGGACAGGGGGCGCGTACTGAAGCTTTCTTT.

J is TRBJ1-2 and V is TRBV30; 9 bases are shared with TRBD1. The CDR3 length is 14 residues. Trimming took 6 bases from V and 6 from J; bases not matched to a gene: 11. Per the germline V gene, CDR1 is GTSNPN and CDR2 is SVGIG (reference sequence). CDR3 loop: CACKPQQGAHGYTF. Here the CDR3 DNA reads TGTGCCTGCAAGCCTCAACAGGGGGCTCATGGCTACACCTTC.

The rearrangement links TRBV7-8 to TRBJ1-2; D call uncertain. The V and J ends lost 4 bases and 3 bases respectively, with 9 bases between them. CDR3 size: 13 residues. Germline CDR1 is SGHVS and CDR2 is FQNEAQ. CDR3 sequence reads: CASSSGFYYGYTF. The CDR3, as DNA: TGTGCCAGCAGCTCAGGTTTTTACTATGGCTACACCTTC.

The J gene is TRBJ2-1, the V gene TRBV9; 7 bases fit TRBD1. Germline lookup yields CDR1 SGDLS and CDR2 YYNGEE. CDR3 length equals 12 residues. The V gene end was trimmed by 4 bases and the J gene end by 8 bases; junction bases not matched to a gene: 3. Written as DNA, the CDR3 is TGTGCCAGCAGCATCGACAGGGATGAGCAGTTCTTC. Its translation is CASSIDRDEQFF.

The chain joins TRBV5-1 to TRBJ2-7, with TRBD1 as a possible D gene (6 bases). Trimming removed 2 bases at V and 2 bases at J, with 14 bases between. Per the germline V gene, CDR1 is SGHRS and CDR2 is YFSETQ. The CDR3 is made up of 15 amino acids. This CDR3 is CASSLTTGTPYEQYF. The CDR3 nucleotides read TGCGCCAGCAGCTTAACAACAGGGACCCCCTACGAGCAGTACTTC. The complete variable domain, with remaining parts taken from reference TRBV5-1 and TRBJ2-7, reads KAGVTQTPRYLIKTRGQQVTLSCSPISGHRSVSWYQQTPGQGLQFLFEYFSETQRNKGNFPGRFSGRQFSNSRSEMNVSTLELGDSALYLCASSLTTGTPYEQYFGPGTRLTVT.

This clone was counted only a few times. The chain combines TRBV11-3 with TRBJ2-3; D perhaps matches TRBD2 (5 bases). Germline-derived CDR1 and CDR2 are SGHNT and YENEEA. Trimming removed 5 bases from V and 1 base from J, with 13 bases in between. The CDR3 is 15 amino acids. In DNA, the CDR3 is TGTGCCAGCAGCCCCCGGAACGGGGGCACAGATACGCAGTATTTT. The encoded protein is CASSPRNGGTDTQYF.

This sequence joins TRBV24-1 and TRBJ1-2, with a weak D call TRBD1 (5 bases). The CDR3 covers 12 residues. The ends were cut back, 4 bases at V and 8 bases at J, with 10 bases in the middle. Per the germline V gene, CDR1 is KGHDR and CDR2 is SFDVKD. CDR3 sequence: CATSEQGAGYTF. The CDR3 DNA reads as TGTGCCACCAGTGAGCAGGGCGCGGGCTACACCTTC.

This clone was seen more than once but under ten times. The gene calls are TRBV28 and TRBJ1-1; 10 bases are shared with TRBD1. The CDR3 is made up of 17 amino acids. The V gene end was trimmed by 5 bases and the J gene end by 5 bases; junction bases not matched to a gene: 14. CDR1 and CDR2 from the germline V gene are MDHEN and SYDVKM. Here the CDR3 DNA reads TGTGCCAGCAGTGTCCGGGAGACAGGGGGCGTAGAGACTGAAGCTTTCTTT. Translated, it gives CASSVRETGGVETEAFF.